A selection of T cell receptor beta chains follows, all from one sample in a study of technical replicates of blood from a handful of donors. TCRdb's copy holds only in-frame clones and misses some; the assay was immunoSEQ multiplex PCR. The sample carries more than 90,000 clones, about 95% recorded once. Material: T cells isolated from PBMCs. The receptors derive from a human donor in good health. Both conserved end residues are part of each CDR3. The D gene is left open where the match is weak. Size tells how often a clone was seen (once, few, many) or the class of an expanded clone, and some rows leave it out.

TRBJ1-4 | TRBD1 | NA | 14 | TRBV7-8 | TGTGCCAGCAGCTTAACAGGGGCAGTTGAAAAACTGTTTTTT | CASSLTGAVEKLFF
TRBJ2-7 | NA | NA | 13 | TRBV7-8 | TGTGCCAGCAGCTTAGCTACAGGGAACGAGCAGTACTTC | CASSLATGNEQYF
TRBJ1-5 | NA | NA | 14 | TRBV18 | TGTGCCAGCTCACCGGTACGGAGCAATCAGCCCCAGCATTTT | CASSPVRSNQPQHF
TRBJ2-1 | TRBD1 | NA | 17 | TRBV7-3 | TGTGCCAGCAGCACCCAATACGGGACAGGGGGATTCAATGAGCAGTTCTTC | CASSTQYGTGGFNEQFF
TRBJ2-2 | TRBD1 | NA | 19 | TRBV5-6 | TGTGCCAGCAGCTCCATGCGGACAGGGCTACGACAAGACACCGGGGAGCTGTTTTTT | CASSSMRTGLRQDTGELFF
TRBJ2-3 | TRBD2 | NA | 18 | TRBV6-1 | TGTGCCAGCAGTGAACCTCCTTGGAGCGGGAGGGCCTTAAATACGCAGTATTTT | CASSEPPWSGRALNTQYF
TRBJ2-1 | TRBD2 | NA | 16 | TRBV7-3 | TGTGCCAGCAGCCCTAGGGTAGCGGGCCTCTACAATGAGCAGTTCTTC | CASSPRVAGLYNEQFF
TRBJ2-2 | NA | NA | 19 | TRBV7-6 | TGTGCCAGCAGCTTAAGTAGGACAGAAACGTTCCCGAACACCGGGGAGCTGTTTTTT | CASSLSRTETFPNTGELFF
TRBJ2-7 | NA | NA | 14 | TRBV28 | TGTGCCAGCAGTTTACCGGGGTTCCCCTACGAGCAGTACTTC | CASSLPGFPYEQYF
TRBJ2-3 | TRBD2 | NA | 17 | TRBV28 | TGTGCCAGCAGTCTGCCGCTTACCGGGACTAACACAGATACGCAGTATTTT | CASSLPLTGTNTDTQYF
TRBJ2-3 | NA | NA | 15 | TRBV9 | TGTGCCAGCAGCGTAAGGGGACTTTACACAGATACGCAGTATTTT | CASSVRGLYTDTQYF
TRBJ1-4 | NA | NA | 13 | TRBV6-1 | TGTGCCAGCACCGGACAAGCTAATGAAAAACTGTTTTTT | CASTGQANEKLFF
TRBJ2-1 | NA | NA | 13 | TRBV7-3 | TGTGCCAGCACCATGGGTAGCGGCAATGAGCAGTTCTTC | CASTMGSGNEQFF
TRBJ1-4 | TRBD1 | NA | 14 | TRBV6-5 | TGTGCCAGCAGTTACTCCAGGGGGTATGAAAAACTGTTTTTT | CASSYSRGYEKLFF
TRBJ2-1 | NA | NA | 14 | TRBV5-1 | TGCGCCAGCAGCGGGGCTAGTGACTACAATGAGCAGTTCTTC | CASSGASDYNEQFF
TRBJ2-5 | TRBD2 | once | 14 | TRBV19 | TGTGCCAGTAGTCTAGCGGGAGACCAAGAGACCCAGTACTTC | CASSLAGDQETQYF
TRBJ2-1 | TRBD2 | once | 16 | TRBV5-1 | TGCGCCAGCAGCCTGACTAGCGGGAGCTCCTACAATGAGCAGTTCTTC | CASSLTSGSSYNEQFF
TRBJ2-7 | NA | NA | 12 | TRBV10-2 | TGCGCCAGCAGTCTGACAGCGCTGGAGCAGTACTTC | CASSLTALEQYF
TRBJ1-1 | TRBD1 | NA | 13 | TRBV11-3 | TGTGCCAGCGGGAGACAGGGATCGACTGAAGCTTTCTTT | CASGRQGSTEAFF
TRBJ2-6 | NA | NA | 15 | TRBV7-3 | TGTGCCACCCGGGGTCCATTCTCTGGGGCCAACGTCCTGACTTTC | CATRGPFSGANVLTF
TRBJ1-1 | TRBD1 | NA | 14 | TRBV29-1 | TGCAGCGTTGCACAGGGGATGTTTGTCACTGAAGCTTTCTTT | CSVAQGMFVTEAFF
TRBJ1-1 | NA | few | 16 | TRBV9 | TGTGCCAGCAGCGTAGCTGAGCCGTCCATGAACACTGAAGCTTTCTTT | CASSVAEPSMNTEAFF
TRBJ2-7 | TRBD2 | NA | 21 | TRBV18 | TGTGCCAGCTCACCATCGATAGCGGGAGGCCATACTAAAGTTAATATCTACGAGCAGTACTTC | CASSPSIAGGHTKVNIYEQYF
TRBJ2-1 | TRBD2 | NA | 16 | TRBV30 | TGTGCCTGGAGTGGATTGACTAGCGGGAGGGCCTATGAGCAGTTCTTC | CAWSGLTSGRAYEQFF
TRBJ1-5 | NA | NA | 14 | TRBV19 | TGTGCCAGTAGCGAACCGGGAAGCAATCAGCCCCAGCATTTT | CASSEPGSNQPQHF
TRBJ2-5 | NA | NA | 14 | TRBV11-3 | TGTGCCAGCAGCTTAAATGGGGGCGGTGAGACCCAGTACTTC | CASSLNGGGETQYF
TRBJ1-5 | NA | NA | 15 | TRBV5-6 | TGTGCCAGCAGCTTGTACGGGACAAGCAATCAGCCCCAGCATTTT | CASSLYGTSNQPQHF
TRBJ2-5 | NA | NA | 13 | TRBV19 | TGTGCCAGTAGTCCTGGACAGTGGGAGACCCAGTACTTC | CASSPGQWETQYF
TRBJ1-1 | TRBD1 | NA | 18 | TRBV7-9 | TGTGCCAGCAGTCCAAAGGACCTCCGGGACAGGGTAAACACTGAAGCTTTCTTT | CASSPKDLRDRVNTEAFF
TRBJ1-1 | TRBD1 | NA | 14 | TRBV19 | TGTGCCAGTAGTATGACAGGGAAAGGAACTGAAGCTTTCTTT | CASSMTGKGTEAFF
TRBJ2-5 | TRBD1 | NA | 16 | TRBV19 | TGTGCCAGTAGTAAAAACAGGGGTCTTGATCAAGAGACCCAGTACTTC | CASSKNRGLDQETQYF
TRBJ1-6 | TRBD1 | NA | 16 | TRBV4-1 | TGCGCCAGCAGCGATCCAGGGGGCGCGGGGAATTCACCCCTCCACTTT | CASSDPGGAGNSPLHF
TRBJ1-2 | NA | NA | 13 | TRBV5-3 | TGTGCCAGAAGCTTGACAGGGAGGGGGTTAGGCACCTTC | CARSLTGRGLGTF
TRBJ2-2 | NA | once | 15 | TRBV19 | TGTGCCAGTAGTACCCTAGCGAGGAACACCGGGGAGCTGTTTTTT | CASSTLARNTGELFF
TRBJ2-7 | NA | NA | 13 | TRBV11-2 | TGTGCCAGCAGCCTACTAGAGTCCTACGAGCAGTACTTC | CASSLLESYEQYF
TRBJ2-1 | NA | NA | 16 | TRBV5-1 | TGCGCCAGCAGCCGGTCGGGAGGACAGGGAGGAAATGAGCAGTTCTTC | CASSRSGGQGGNEQFF
TRBJ2-1 | TRBD2 | NA | 14 | TRBV19 | TGTGCCAGTAGTATAAGCGGGAGTGGAAATGAGCAGTTCTTC | CASSISGSGNEQFF
TRBJ2-1 | TRBD1 | NA | 12 | TRBV28 | TGTGCCAGCAGTTTGACAGGGGATGAGCAGTTCTTC | CASSLTGDEQFF
TRBJ2-7 | NA | NA | 14 | TRBV2 | TGTGCCAGCAGGCCCACAGGGATGGCCTACGAGCAGTACTTC | CASRPTGMAYEQYF
TRBJ1-2 | NA | NA | 14 | TRBV18 | TGTGCCAGCTCACCGGACAGAAGAAACTATGGCTACACCTTC | CASSPDRRNYGYTF
TRBJ1-4 | TRBD1 | NA | 17 | TRBV19 | TGTGCCAGTAGCGACGGGACAGGGGGCGGGCTGAGCGAAAAACTGTTTTTT | CASSDGTGGGLSEKLFF
TRBJ1-3 | TRBD1 | NA | 16 | TRBV19 | TGTGCCAGTAGCAAAGGACAGGGAGGTTTTAGAAACACCATATATTTT | CASSKGQGGFRNTIYF
TRBJ2-1 | TRBD2 | NA | 15 | TRBV11-2 | TGTGCCAGCAGCCACGGACTAGCGGGAGGGCCTGAGCAGTTCTTC | CASSHGLAGGPEQFF
TRBJ2-2 | NA | NA | 14 | TRBV30 | TGTGCCTGGAGTGTAGGCAGGATCACCGGGGAGCTGTTTTTT | CAWSVGRITGELFF
TRBJ2-1 | TRBD1 | NA | 15 | TRBV19 | TGTGCCAGTAGTGGGGACAGGGCCATTTACAATGAGCAGTTCTTC | CASSGDRAIYNEQFF
TRBJ2-3 | TRBD2 | few | 15 | TRBV7-2 | TGTGCCAGCAGCCCCAGCGGGAGGGCCAGAGATACGCAGTATTTT | CASSPSGRARDTQYF
TRBJ1-3 | NA | NA | 14 | TRBV5-1 | TGCGCCAGCAGCTTGGAAGCGAATGGAAACACCATATATTTT | CASSLEANGNTIYF
TRBJ1-1 | TRBD1 | NA | 14 | TRBV5-1 | TGCGCCAGCAGCGAAAGACAGGGAAACACTGAAGCTTTCTTT | CASSERQGNTEAFF
TRBJ2-7 | TRBD1 | NA | 10 | TRBV20-1 | TGCAGTGCTTCTCGACAGGGCCAGTACTTC | CSASRQGQYF
TRBJ2-7 | NA | NA | 14 | TRBV18 | TGTGCCAGCTCACCACTGGGGACATCGGGAGAGCAGTACTTC | CASSPLGTSGEQYF
TRBJ2-4 | NA | NA | 14 | TRBV7-9 | TGTGCCAGCAGCTCGAACAGGGAAATCGGGTTCCAGTACTTC | CASSSNREIGFQYF
TRBJ2-2 | TRBD2 | once | 17 | TRBV7-9 | TGTGCCAGCAGCCTCTCTCAGACTAGCGGGAACACCGGGGAGCTGTTTTTT | CASSLSQTSGNTGELFF
TRBJ2-5 | NA | NA | 16 | TRBV4-2 | TGTGCCAGCAGCCGATACGCCGGAGGGGTAGAGGAGACCCAGTACTTC | CASSRYAGGVEETQYF
TRBJ1-5 | NA | NA | 14 | TRBV9 | TGTGCCAGCAGTGGAGGGTATAGCAATCAGCCCCAGCATTTT | CASSGGYSNQPQHF
TRBJ2-3 | TRBD2 | once | 15 | TRBV5-4 | TGTGCCAGCAGCTTGAGGACTAGCGGGAGTGATACGCAGTATTTT | CASSLRTSGSDTQYF
TRBJ2-2 | NA | NA | 16 | TRBV19 | TGTGCCAGTAGTATCGGAGTCACCGGTTGGTCCGGGGAGCTGTTTTTT | CASSIGVTGWSGELFF
TRBJ2-1 | TRBD1 | NA | 15 | TRBV9 | TGTGCCAGCAGCGTTCAGGACAGGGGGAGGAATGAGCAGTTCTTC | CASSVQDRGRNEQFF